This T cell receptor beta chain was sequenced in a study of blood T cell repertoires in COVID-19. Study as a whole: Acute-phase and convalescent COVID-19 samples originated in the United States, Italy and Spain. In each case, the material was cDNA or gDNA derived from T cells, B-cell-depleted T cells, or PBMCs.

V was shortened by 4 bases and J by 6 bases, with 24 bases between the two germline ends. The CDR3 loop spans 17 amino acids. Germline CDR1 reads LGHNA; CDR2 reads YSLEER. Profiled with immunoSEQ multiplex PCR; TCRdb holds only in-frame clones, not every one. The data contain tens of thousands of clones, roughly 90% of them singletons. This TCR was sampled from a human donor with active COVID-19. The donor label of this sample is uncertain. The J gene is TRBJ1-2, the V gene TRBV4-3; D is possibly TRBD1 (6 bases). Sequencing was done on a sample of peripheral blood. The CDR3 region has the DNA TGCGCCAGCAGCCCCAGGGGCGCCCTAGGACCGTCGGATGGCTACACCTTC. Encoded protein: CASSPRGALGPSDGYTF.